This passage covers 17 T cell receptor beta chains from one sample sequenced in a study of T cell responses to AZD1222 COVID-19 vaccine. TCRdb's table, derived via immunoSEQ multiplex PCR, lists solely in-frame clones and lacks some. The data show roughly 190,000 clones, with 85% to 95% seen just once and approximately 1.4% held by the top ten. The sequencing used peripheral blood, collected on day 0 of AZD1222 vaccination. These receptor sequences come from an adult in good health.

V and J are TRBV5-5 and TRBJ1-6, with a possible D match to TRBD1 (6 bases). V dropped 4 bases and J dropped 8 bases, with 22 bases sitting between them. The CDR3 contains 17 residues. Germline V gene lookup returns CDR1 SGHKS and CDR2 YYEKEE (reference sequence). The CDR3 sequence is CASSPSQGGITYSPLHF. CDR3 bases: TGTGCCAGCAGCCCCTCCCAAGGGGGAATCACCTATTCACCCCTCCACTTT.

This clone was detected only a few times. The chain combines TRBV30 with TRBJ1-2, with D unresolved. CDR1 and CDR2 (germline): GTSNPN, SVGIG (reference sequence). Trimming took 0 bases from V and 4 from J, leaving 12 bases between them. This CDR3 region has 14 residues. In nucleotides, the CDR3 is TGTGCCTGGAGTGTATCCTTCGGCTTCTATGGCTACACCTTC. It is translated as CAWSVSFGFYGYTF.

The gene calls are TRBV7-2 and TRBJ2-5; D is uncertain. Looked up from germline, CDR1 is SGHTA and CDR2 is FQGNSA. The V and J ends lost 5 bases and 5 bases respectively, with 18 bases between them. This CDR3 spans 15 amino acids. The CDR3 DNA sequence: TGTGCCAGCAGCCCAAATCTCGGCGTCCGGGAGACCCAGTACTTC. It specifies CASSPNLGVRETQYF.

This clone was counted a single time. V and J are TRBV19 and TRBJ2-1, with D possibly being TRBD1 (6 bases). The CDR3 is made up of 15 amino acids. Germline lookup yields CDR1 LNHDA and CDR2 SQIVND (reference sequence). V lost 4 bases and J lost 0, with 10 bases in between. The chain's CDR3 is CASSKGESSYNEQFF. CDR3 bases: TGTGCCAGTAGTAAGGGGGAAAGCTCCTACAATGAGCAGTTCTTC.

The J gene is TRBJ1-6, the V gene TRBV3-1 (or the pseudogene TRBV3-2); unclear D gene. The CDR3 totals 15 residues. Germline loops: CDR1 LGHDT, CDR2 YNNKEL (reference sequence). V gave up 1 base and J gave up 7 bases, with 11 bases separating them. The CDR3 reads CASSQGSQSNSPLHF. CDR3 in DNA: TGTGCCAGCAGCCAAGGCTCGCAGAGCAATTCACCCCTCCACTTT.

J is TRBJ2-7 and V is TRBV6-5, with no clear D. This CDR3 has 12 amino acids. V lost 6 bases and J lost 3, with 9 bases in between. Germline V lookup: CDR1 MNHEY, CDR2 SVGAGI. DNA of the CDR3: TGTGCCAGCAGCCCAAGACTCTACGAGCAGTACTTC. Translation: CASSPRLYEQYF.

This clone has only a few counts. The chain's CDR3 is CASSPGLAGERYEQYF. In DNA, the CDR3 is TGTGCCAGCAGCCCCGGACTAGCGGGGGAGCGGTACGAGCAGTACTTC. The gene calls are TRBV13 and TRBJ2-7, with 13 positions matching TRBD2. The V segment lost 5 bases and the J segment 4 bases; nucleotides outside the gene matches: 8. Per germline, CDR1 PRHDT and CDR2 FYEKMQ (reference sequence). CDR3 size: 16 residues.

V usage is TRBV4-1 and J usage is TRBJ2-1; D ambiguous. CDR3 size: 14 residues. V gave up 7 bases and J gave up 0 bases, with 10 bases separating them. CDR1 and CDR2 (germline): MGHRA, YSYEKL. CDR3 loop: CASTFASSYNEQFF. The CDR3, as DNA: TGCGCCAGCACCTTTGCAAGCTCCTACAATGAGCAGTTCTTC.

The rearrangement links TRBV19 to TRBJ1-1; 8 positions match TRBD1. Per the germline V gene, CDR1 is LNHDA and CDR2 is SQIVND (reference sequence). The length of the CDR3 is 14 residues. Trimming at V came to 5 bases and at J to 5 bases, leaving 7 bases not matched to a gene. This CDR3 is CASSLQQGVTEAFF. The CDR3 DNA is TGTGCCAGTAGTCTTCAACAGGGGGTAACTGAAGCTTTCTTT.

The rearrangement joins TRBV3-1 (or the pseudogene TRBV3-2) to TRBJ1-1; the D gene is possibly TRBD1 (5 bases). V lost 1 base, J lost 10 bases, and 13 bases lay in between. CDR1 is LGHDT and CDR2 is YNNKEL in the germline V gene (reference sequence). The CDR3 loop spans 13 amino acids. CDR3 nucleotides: TGTGCCAGCAGCCAAGCCCAACCAAGGGGAGCTTTCTTT. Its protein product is CASSQAQPRGAFF.

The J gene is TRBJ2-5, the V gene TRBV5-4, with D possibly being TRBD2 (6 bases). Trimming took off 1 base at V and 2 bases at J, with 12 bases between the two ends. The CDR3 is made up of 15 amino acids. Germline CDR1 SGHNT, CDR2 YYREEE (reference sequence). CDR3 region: CASSLSGGRQETQYF. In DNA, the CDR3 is TGTGCCAGCAGCTTGTCTGGTGGGAGGCAAGAGACCCAGTACTTC.

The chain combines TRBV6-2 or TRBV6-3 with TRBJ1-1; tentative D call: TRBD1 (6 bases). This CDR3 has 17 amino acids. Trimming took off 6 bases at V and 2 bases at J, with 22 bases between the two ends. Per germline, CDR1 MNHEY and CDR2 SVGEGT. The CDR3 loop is CASSTLGGTRTNTEAFF. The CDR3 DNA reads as TGTGCCAGCAGCACACTGGGTGGGACAAGGACAAACACTGAAGCTTTCTTT.

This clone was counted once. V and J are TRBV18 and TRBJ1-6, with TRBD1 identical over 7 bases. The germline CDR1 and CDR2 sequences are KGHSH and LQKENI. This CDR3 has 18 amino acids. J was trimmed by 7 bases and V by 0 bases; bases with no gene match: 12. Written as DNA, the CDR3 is TGTGCCAGCTCACCACCGAAGGGGGCAAAGGGGCCCAATTCACCCCTCCACTTT. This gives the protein CASSPPKGAKGPNSPLHF.

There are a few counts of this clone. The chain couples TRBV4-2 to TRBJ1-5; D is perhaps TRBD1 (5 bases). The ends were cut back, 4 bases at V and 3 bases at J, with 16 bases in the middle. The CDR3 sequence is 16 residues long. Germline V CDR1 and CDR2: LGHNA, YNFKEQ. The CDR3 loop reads CASSREGASINQPQHF. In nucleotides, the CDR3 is TGTGCCAGCAGCCGGGAAGGGGCCTCAATCAATCAGCCCCAGCATTTT.

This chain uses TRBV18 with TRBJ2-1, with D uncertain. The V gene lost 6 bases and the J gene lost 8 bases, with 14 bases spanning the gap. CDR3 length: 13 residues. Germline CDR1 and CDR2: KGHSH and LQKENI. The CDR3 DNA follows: TGTGCCAGCTCTCTGTCCCCCCCGTATGAGCAGTTCTTC. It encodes CASSLSPPYEQFF.

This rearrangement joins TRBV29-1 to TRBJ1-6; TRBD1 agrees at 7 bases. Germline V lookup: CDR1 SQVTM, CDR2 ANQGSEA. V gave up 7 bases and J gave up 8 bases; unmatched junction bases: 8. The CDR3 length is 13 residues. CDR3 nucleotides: TGCAGCGCCCAGACAGGGAATCATTCACCCCTCCACTTT. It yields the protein CSAQTGNHSPLHF.

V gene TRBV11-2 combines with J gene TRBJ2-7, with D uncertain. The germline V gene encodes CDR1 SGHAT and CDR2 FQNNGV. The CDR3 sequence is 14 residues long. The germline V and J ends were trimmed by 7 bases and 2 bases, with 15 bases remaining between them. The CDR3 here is CASTLNLGAYEQYF. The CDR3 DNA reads TGTGCCAGCACCCTAAACTTGGGCGCCTACGAGCAGTACTTC.